This T cell receptor (beta chain) is from a study of pediatric ulcerative colitis. Profiling relied on immunoSEQ multiplex PCR, and the TCRdb table lists in-frame clones only, not all of them. The sample lists about 9,500 clones, 80% to 90% seen once, with more than 6% in the top ten. The CDR3 extends over 15 amino acids. Germline V gene data show CDR1 as LNHDA and CDR2 as SQIVND (reference sequence). V was pared by 5 bases and J by 1 base, with 12 bases between. The receptor was derived from a girl aged 10-17 years with moderate ulcerative colitis. The J gene is TRBJ2-1, the V gene TRBV19; possible D gene TRBD2, 5 bases. What was sequenced was blood. DNA for the CDR3: TGTGCCAGTAGTCCCTCTAGCACTTCCTACAATGAGCAGTTCTTC. This gives the protein CASSPSSTSYNEQFF.